This TCR beta chain was found in a study of tumor-infiltrating lymphocytes in oesophageal squamous cell carcinoma. TCRdb independently ran MiXCR on the PCR reads; one entry per CDR3 protein. The sample lists 15,000 or so distinct CDR3 sequences, around half occurring once. This clonotype was picked up one time. Per the germline V gene, CDR1 is SGHVS and CDR2 is FNYEAQ. This CDR3 comprises 12 residues. The sample comprised esophageal tumor tissue. The chain recombines TRBV7-6 with TRBJ2-1; D is unresolved. The closer fit of TRBJ2-5 to the DNA end suggests the J call may be wrong. The source is a female donor with esophageal squamous cell carcinoma. The CDR3 DNA is TGTGCCAGCAGCGACCCCGGGGAGACCCAGTACTTC. The encoded protein is CASSDPGETQYF.